This T cell receptor beta chain was observed in a study of blood T cell repertoires in COVID-19. Background on the study: Sites in the United States, Italy and Spain provided acute and convalescent COVID-19 samples. PBMCs, B-cell-depleted T cells, or T cells provided the cDNA or gDNA that made up the material.

Clones were sequenced by immunoSEQ multiplex PCR, and TCRdb holds only the in-frame ones, with some missing. Of 150,000 to 190,000 clones listed, roughly 84% are singletons. The sequence came from a woman between 50 and 59 years old with acute or convalescent COVID-19. Input material: peripheral blood.

This CDR3 is CASTRGAYRGRPQETQYF. The CDR3 nucleotides read TGTGCCAGCACCCGGGGGGCATACAGGGGGCGCCCCCAAGAGACCCAGTACTTC. V is TRBV5-6 and J is TRBJ2-5, with TRBD1 matching 9 bases. Per germline, CDR1 SGHDT and CDR2 YYEEEE. Trimming took 6 bases from V and 1 from J; bases not matched to a gene: 16. CDR3 length: 18 residues.